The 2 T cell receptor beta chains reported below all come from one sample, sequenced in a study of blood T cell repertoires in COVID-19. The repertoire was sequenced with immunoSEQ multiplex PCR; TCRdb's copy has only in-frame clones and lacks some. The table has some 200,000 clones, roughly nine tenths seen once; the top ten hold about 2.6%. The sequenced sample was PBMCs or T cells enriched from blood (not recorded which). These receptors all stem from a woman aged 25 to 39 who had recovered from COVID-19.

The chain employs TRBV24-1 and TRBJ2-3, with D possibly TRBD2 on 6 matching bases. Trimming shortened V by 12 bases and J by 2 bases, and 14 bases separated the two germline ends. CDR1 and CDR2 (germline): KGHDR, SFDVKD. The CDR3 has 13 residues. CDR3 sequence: CAVQSGLTDTQYF. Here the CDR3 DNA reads TGTGCCGTTCAAAGCGGGCTCACAGATACGCAGTATTTT.

The CDR3 loop reads CASSANRGGASYGYTF. DNA for the CDR3: TGTGCCAGCAGCGCAAATCGGGGGGGCGCGAGCTATGGCTACACCTTC. The J gene is TRBJ1-2, the V gene TRBV7-9; perhaps TRBD1 as D (6 bases). The V end was cut by 5 bases, the J end by 4 bases, with 20 bases between. Germline values: CDR1 SEHNR, CDR2 FQNEAQ (reference sequence). The CDR3 is made up of 16 amino acids.